This T cell receptor (beta chain) was found in a study of regulatory T cells in long-lasting Graves disease. Overall study results and limits: Persistent disease was characterized by preferential usage of TRBV28, TRBJ1-2 and TRBJ2-5.

Researchers made TCR beta libraries by using iRepertoire HTBI primers and running Arm-PCR on CDR3 regions. TCRdb fed the multiplex PCR reads into MiXCR, producing one record per CDR3 protein. Of 400,000 to 600,000 distinct CDR3 sequences in the sample, roughly 21% were seen once. This CDR3 is built from 13 residues. Germline V gene sequence: CDR1 PRHDT, CDR2 FYEKMQ (reference sequence). The V and J ends lost 3 bases and 5 bases respectively, with 10 bases between them. This clonotype was counted between two and nine times. The target antigen is unknown. As to time point: persistent/refractory GD, antithyroid drugs over 5 years with positive TRAb. Construction of the TCR library relied on RNA isolated from PBMCs.

The sample consisted of peripheral blood mononuclear cells (PBMCs), taken when the disease was refractory, from a patient treated with antithyroid drugs. This TCR derives from a female donor with Graves disease. The chain links TRBV13 to TRBJ1-1, with D hard to call. The CDR3 region has the DNA TGTGCCAGCAGCTTGGACTCGCGGACTGAAGCTTTCTTT. It specifies CASSLDSRTEAFF.